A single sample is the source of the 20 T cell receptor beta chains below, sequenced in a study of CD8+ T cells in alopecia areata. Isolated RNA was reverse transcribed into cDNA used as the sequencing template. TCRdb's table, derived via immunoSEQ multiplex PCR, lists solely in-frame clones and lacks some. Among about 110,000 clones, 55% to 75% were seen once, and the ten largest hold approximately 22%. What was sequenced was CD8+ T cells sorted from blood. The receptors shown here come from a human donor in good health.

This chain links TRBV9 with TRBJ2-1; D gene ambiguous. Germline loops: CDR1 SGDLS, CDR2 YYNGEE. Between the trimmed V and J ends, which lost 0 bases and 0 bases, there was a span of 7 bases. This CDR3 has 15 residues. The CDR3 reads CASSVEGNSYNEQFF. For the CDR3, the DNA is TGTGCCAGCAGCGTAGAAGGTAACTCCTACAATGAGCAGTTCTTC.

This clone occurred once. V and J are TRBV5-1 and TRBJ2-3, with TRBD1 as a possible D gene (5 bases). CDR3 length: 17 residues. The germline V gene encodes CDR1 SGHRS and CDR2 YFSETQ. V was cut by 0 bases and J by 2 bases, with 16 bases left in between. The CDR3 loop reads CASSLALLGHFTDTQYF. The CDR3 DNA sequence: TGCGCCAGCAGCTTGGCGCTATTAGGACACTTCACAGATACGCAGTATTTT.

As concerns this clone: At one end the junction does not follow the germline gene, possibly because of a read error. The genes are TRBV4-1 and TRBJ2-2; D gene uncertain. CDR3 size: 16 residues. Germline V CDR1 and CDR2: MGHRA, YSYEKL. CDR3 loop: CANSQVSASNTGELFF. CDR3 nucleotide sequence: TGCGCCAACAGCCAAGTCTCAGCATCCAACACCGGGGAGCTGTTTTTT.

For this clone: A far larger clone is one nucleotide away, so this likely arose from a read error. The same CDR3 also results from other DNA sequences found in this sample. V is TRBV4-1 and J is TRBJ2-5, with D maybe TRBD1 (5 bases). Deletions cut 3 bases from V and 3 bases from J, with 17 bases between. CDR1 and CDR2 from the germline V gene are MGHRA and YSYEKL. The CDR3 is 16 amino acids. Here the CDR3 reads CASSQSGPGSEETQYF. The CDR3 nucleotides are TGCGCCAGCAGCCAGTCGGGTCCAGGGTCGGAAGAGACCCAGTACTTC.

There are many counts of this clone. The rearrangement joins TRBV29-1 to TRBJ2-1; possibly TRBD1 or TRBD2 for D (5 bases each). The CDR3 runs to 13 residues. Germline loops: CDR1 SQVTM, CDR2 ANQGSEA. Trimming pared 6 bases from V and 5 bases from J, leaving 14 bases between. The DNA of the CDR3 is TGCAGCGTGTACCCCGGGGCCCACAATGAGCAGTTCTTC. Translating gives CSVYPGAHNEQFF.

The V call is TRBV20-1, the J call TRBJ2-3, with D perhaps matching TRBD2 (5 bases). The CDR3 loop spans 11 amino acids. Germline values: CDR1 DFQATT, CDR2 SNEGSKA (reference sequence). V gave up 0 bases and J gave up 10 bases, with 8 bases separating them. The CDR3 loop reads CSARDRGSQYF. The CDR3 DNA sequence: TGCAGTGCTAGAGATCGCGGGTCGCAGTATTTT.

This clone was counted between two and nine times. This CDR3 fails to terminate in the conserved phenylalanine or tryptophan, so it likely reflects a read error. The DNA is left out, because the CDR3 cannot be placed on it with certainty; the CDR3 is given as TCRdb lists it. The CDR3 sequence is CASSHRTAGLL. The V call is TRBV23-1, the J call TRBJ1-3. TRBV23-1 is an ORF, with its function uncertain. The CDR3 extends over 11 residues, inclusive of both ends.

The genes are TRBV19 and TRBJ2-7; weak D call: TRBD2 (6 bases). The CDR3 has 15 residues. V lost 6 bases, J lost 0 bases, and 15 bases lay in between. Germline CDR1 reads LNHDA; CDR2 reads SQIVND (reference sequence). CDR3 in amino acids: CASSSGGGSSYEQYF. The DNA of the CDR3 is TGTGCCAGTAGCTCCGGTGGAGGGAGCTCCTACGAGCAGTACTTC.

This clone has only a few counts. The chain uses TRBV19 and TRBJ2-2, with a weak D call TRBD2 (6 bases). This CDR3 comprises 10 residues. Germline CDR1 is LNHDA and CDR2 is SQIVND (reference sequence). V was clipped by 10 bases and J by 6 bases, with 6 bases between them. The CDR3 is CATGAGELFF. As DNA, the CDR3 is TGTGCCACGGGGGCCGGGGAGCTGTTTTTT.

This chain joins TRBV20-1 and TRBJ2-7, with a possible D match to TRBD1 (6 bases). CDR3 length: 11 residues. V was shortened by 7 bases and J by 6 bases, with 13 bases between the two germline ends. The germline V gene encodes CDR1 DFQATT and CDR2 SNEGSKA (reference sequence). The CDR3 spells CSVPVGAEQYF. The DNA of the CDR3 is TGCAGTGTTCCAGTGGGGGCCGAGCAGTACTTC.

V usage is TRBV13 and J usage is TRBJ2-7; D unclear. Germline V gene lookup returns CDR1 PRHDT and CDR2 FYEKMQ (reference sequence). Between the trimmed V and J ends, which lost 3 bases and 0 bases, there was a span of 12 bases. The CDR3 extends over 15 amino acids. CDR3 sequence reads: CASSFRLHSSYEQYF. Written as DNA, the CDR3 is TGTGCCAGCAGCTTCCGTCTCCACAGCTCCTACGAGCAGTACTTC.

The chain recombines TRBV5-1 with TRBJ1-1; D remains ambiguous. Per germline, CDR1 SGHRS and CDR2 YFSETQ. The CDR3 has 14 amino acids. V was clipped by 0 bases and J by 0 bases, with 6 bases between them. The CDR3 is CASSLEPMNTEAFF. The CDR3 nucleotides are TGCGCCAGCAGCTTGGAACCGATGAACACTGAAGCTTTCTTT.

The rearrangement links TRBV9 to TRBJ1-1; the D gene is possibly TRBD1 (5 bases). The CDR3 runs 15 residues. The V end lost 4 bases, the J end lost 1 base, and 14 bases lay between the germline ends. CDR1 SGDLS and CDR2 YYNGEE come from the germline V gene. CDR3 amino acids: CASSPSGGKNTEAFF. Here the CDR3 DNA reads TGTGCCAGCAGCCCCAGTGGGGGGAAGAACACTGAAGCTTTCTTT.

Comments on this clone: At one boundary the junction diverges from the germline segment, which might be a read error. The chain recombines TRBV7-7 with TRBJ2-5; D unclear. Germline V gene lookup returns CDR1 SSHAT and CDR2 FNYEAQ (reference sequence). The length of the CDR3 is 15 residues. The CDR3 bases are TGTGCTAGCAGCTTAGGCCCTACAGTCTTAGAGACCCAGTACTTC. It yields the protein CASSLGPTVLETQYF.

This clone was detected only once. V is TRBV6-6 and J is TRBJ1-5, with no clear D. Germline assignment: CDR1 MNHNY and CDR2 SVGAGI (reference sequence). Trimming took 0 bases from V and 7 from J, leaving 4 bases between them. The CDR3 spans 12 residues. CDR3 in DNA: TGTGCCAGCAGTTACTCGGGGCAGCCCCAGCATTTT. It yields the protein CASSYSGQPQHF.

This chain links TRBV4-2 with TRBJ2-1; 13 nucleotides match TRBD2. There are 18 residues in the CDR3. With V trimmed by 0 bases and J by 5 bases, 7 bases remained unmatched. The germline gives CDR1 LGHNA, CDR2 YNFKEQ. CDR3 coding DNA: TGTGCCAGCAGCCAAGATGCCCCGGGGACTAGCGGGGACAATGAGCAGTTCTTC. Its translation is CASSQDAPGTSGDNEQFF.

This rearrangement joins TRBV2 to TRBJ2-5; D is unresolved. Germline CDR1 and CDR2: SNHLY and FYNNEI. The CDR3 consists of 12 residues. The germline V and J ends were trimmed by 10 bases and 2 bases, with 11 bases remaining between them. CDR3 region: CANRALQETQYF. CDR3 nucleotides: TGTGCCAACCGGGCCCTACAAGAGACCCAGTACTTC.

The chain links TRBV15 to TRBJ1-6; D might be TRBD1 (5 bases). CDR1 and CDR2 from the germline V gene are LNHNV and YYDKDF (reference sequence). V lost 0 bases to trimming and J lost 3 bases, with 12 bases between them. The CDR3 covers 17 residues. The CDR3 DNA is TGTGCCACCAGCAGAGATCGGGACCGAATCTATAATTCACCCCTCCACTTT. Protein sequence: CATSRDRDRIYNSPLHF. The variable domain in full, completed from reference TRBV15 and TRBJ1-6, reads DAMVIQNPRYQVTQFGKPVTLSCSQTLNHNVMYWYQQKSSQAPKLLFHYYDKDFNNEADTPDNFQSRRPNTSFCFLDIRSPGLGDTAMYLCATSRDRDRIYNSPLHFGNGTRLTVT.

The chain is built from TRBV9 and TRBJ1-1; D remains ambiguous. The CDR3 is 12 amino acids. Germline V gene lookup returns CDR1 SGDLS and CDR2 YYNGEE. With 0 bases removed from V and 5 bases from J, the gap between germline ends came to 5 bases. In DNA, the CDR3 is TGTGCCAGCAGCGTAGGGGATACTGAAGCTTTCTTT. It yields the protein CASSVGDTEAFF. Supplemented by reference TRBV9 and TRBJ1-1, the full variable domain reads DSGVTQTPKHLITATGQRVTLRCSPRSGDLSVYWYQQSLDQGLQFLIQYYNGEERAKGNILERFSAQQFPDLHSELNLSSLELGDSALYFCASSVGDTEAFFGQGTRLTVV.

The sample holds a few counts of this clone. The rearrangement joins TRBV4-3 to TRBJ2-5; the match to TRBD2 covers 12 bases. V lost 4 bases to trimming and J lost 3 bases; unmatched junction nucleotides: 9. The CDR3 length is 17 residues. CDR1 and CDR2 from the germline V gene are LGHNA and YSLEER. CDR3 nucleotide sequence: TGCGCCAGCAGCCTCCTAGCGGGGGGGCCGGGGGAAGAGACCCAGTACTTC. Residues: CASSLLAGGPGEETQYF.